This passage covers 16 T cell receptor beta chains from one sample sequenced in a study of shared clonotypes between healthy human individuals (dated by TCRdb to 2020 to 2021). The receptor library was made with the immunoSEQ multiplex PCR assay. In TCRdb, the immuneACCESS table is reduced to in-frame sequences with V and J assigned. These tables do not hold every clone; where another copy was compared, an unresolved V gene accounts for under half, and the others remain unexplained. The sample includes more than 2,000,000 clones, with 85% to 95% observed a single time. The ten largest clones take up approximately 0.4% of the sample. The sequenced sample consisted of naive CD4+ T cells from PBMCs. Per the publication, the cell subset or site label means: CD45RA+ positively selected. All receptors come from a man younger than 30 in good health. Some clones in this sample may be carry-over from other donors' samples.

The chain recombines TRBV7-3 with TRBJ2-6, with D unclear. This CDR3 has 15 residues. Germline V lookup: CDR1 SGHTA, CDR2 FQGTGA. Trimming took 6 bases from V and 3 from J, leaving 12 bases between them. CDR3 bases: TGTGCCAGCAGAGGTGGTCTGAATGGGGCCAACGTCCTGACTTTC. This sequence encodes CASRGGLNGANVLTF.

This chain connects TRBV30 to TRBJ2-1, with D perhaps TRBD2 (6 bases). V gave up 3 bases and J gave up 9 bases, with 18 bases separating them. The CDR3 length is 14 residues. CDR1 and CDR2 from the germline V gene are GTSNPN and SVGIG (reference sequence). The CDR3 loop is CAWSATSYISEQFF. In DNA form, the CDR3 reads TGTGCCTGGAGCGCTACTAGCTACATCAGTGAGCAGTTCTTC. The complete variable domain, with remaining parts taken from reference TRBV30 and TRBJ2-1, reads SQTIHQWPATLVQPVGSPLSLECTVEGTSNPNLYWYRQAAGRGLQLLFYSVGIGQISSEVPQNLSASRPQDRQFILSSKKLLLSDSGFYLCAWSATSYISEQFFGPGTRLTVL.

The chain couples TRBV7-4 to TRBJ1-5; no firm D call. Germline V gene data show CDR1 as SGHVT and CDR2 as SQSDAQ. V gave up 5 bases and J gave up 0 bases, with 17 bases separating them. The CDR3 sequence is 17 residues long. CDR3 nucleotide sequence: TGTGCCAGCAGCCCCATGGATAGGGAGGGTAGCAATCAGCCCCAGCATTTT. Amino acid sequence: CASSPMDREGSNQPQHF.

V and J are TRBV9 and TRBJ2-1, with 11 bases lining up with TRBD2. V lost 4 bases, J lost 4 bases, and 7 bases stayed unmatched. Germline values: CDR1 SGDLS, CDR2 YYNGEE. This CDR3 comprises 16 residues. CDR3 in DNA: TGTGCCAGCAGCATAGGGACTAGCGGTATGTACAATGAGCAGTTCTTC. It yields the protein CASSIGTSGMYNEQFF.

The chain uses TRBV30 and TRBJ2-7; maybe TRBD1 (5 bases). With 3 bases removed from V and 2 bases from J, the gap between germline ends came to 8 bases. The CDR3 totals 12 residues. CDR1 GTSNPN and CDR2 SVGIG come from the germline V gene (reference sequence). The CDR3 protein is CAWRTVPYEQYF. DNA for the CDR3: TGTGCCTGGAGGACAGTGCCCTACGAGCAGTACTTC.

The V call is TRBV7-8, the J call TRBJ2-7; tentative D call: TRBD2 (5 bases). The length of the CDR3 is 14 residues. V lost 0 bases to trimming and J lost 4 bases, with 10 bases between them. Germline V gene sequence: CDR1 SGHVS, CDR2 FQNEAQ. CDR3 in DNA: TGTGCCAGCAGCTTAGCGTCCAGGACTTACGAGCAGTACTTC. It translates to CASSLASRTYEQYF.

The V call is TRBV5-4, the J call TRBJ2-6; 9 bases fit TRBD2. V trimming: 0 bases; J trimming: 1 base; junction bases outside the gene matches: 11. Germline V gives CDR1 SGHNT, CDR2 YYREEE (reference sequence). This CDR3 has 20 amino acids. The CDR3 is CASSLGGLATVWSGANVLTF. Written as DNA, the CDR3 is TGTGCCAGCAGCTTGGGGGGACTAGCCACGGTTTGGTCTGGGGCCAACGTCCTGACTTTC.

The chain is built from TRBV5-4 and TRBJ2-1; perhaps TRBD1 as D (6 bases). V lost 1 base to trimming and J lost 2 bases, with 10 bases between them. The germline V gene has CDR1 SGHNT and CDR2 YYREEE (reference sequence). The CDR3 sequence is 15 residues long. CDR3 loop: CASSLQGLTYNEQFF. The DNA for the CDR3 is TGTGCCAGCAGCTTGCAGGGGCTGACCTACAATGAGCAGTTCTTC.

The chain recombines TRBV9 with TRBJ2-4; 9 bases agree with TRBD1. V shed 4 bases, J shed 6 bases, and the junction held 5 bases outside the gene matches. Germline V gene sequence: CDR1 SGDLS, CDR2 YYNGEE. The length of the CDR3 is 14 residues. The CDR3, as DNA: TGTGCCAGCAGCACCCAGGGACAGGGAAACATTCAGTACTTC. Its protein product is CASSTQGQGNIQYF.

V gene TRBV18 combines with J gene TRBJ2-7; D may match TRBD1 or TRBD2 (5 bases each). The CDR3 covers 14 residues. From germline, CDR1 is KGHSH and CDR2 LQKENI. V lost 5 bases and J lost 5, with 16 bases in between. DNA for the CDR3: TGTGCCAGCTCAAGTGTCCTCGGGACGCACGAGCAGTACTTC. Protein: CASSSVLGTHEQYF. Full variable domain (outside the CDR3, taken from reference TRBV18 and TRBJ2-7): NAGVMQNPRHLVRRRGQEARLRCSPMKGHSHVYWYRQLPEEGLKFMVYLQKENIIDESGMPKERFSAEFPKEGPSILRIQQVVRGDSAAYFCASSSVLGTHEQYFGPGTRLTVT.

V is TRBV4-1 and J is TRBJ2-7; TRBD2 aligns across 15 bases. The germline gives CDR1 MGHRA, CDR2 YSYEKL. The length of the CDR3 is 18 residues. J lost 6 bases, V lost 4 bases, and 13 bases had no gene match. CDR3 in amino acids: CASSRLPGLAGGGSEQYF. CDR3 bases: TGCGCCAGCAGCCGTCTACCGGGACTAGCGGGAGGCGGGTCCGAGCAGTACTTC.

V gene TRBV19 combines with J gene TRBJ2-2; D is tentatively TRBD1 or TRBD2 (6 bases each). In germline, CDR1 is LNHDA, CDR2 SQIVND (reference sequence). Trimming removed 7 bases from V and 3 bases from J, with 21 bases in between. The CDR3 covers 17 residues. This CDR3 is CASTHRGALLDTGELFF. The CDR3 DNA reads TGTGCCAGTACCCATAGGGGGGCCTTGCTGGACACCGGGGAGCTGTTTTTT.

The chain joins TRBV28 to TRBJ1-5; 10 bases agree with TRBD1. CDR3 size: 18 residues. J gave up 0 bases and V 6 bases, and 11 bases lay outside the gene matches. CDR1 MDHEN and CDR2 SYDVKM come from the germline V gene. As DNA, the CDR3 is TGTGCCAGCAGGTTGGGACAGGGGAACTGGGGTAGCAATCAGCCCCAGCATTTT. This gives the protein CASRLGQGNWGSNQPQHF.

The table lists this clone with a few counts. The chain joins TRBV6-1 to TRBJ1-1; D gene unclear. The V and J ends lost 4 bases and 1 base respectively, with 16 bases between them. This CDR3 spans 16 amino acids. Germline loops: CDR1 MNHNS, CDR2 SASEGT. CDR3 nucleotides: TGTGCCAGCAGTGCTAGAGCCGACAACCCGAACACTGAAGCTTTCTTT. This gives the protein CASSARADNPNTEAFF.

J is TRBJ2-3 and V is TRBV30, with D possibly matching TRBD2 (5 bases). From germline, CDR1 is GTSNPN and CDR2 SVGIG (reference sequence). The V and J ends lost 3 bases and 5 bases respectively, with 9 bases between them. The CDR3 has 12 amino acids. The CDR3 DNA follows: TGTGCCTGGAGGCTGGGGAGAGATACGCAGTATTTT. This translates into CAWRLGRDTQYF.

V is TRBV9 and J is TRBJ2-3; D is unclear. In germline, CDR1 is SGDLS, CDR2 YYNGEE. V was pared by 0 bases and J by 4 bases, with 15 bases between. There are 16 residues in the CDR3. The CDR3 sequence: CASSVAAGSTADTQYF. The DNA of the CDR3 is TGTGCCAGCAGCGTAGCGGCAGGCTCGACGGCAGATACGCAGTATTTT.